This record covers a single TCR beta chain. Which antigen it targets is not known. Qualities for individual bases were not recorded, and no much larger clone is one base off. The CDR3 sequence holds 14 residues, the cysteine and phenylalanine included. The read is trimmed to its CDR3 DNA, 42 bases read in frame from base 1. For CDR1 and CDR2, the germline V gene lists KGHDR and SFDVKD. From V the trimming removes 4 bases and from J it removes 5 bases, while the gene matches leave 3 bases of the junction unaccounted for. This entry belongs to a study of blood T cell repertoires in COVID-19 (dated by TCRdb to about 2020). Turning to the overall study: Collaborator samples came from the United States, Italy and Spain and covered acute and convalescent phases of COVID-19. The material from the prospective study consisted of cDNA or gDNA derived from T cells, B-cell-depleted T cells, or PBMCs. The dataset comprised deeply sampled blood TCRbeta repertoires from subjects exposed to, actively infected with, or recovered from COVID-19. The repertoires were released in a freely available public database intended as a resource for research on the immune response to SARS-CoV-2. Samples came from the ongoing ImmuneRACE study (first 160 participants) plus 1,254 subjects from 6 global collaborators. Nearly every sample came with metadata listing a de-identified subject ID, COVID-19 status, age in years and sex. Where HLA class I and class II types were available, the types were taken from metadata supplied by the sample provider, not from assay-based typing. Here is what the overall study found, with its caveats: The amount of clinical and demographic metadata varied by source and participant and was provided uncurated.

TCRbeta CDR3 regions were amplified from genomic DNA using the immunoSEQ Assay, a bias-controlled multiplex PCR. Regarding the original processing steps: Nucleated cell counts per sample were estimated from amplification of reference gene primers within the assay. To quantify the absolute abundance of each unique TCRbeta CDR3 rearrangement, sequence reads were collapsed and filtered. For each sample, productive Simpson clonality was calculated as the square root of Simpson's diversity index over productive rearrangements. The table comes from immuneACCESS by way of TCRdb, which keeps in-frame sequences with V and J called. Part of the clones is missing from these tables; in studies checked, under half for an unresolved V gene and the rest for unknown reasons. For V, J and clone size, that table is used; D and trimming come from the DNA. Within this sample are roughly 250,000 clones, with more than 85% of them counted one time only. The top ten hold 1.6% of the sample.

Enrolling through a virtual design, the prospective study's participants ranged in age from about 18 to 89 years and lived across 20 to 25 United States geographic areas. To assign participants to cohorts, the prospective study relied on clinical history that participants themselves reported in a screening survey and a study questionnaire. Recovered participants in ImmuneRACE Cohort 3 were defined by two consecutive negative NP/OP PCR tests, clearance by a healthcare professional, or resolution of symptoms. Each participant in the prospective study had whole blood, serum and a nasopharyngeal or oropharyngeal swab collected by mobile phlebotomists. Prospective study participants could optionally give additional blood draws and questionnaires over an approximately 2-month period. Before DNA extraction, prospective study blood samples were shipped either frozen or at room temperature.

The sample consisted of PBMCs or T cells enriched from blood (not recorded which). The receptor comes from a woman aged 45-60 years who had recovered from COVID-19. The V and J genes are TRBV24-1 and TRBJ2-2; 7 central nucleotides agree with TRBD1. Here the CDR3 is given as CATSEPTGTGELFF. The DNA reads as follows: TGTGCCACCAGTGAACCGACAGGGACCGGGGAGCTGTTTTTT.